This entry is about one T cell receptor (beta chain). Antigen unknown. This sample was included in a study of cytomegalovirus exposure and HLA in healthy donors. Overall study results and limits: The authors judged a highly shared variant cluster likely a sequencing artifact.

Germline V gene data show CDR1 as SGHNT and CDR2 as YYREEE (reference sequence). Trimming pared 4 bases from V and 5 bases from J, leaving 11 bases between. This CDR3 comprises 13 residues. Both 60 Vbeta primers and 13 Jbeta primers went into the PCR. TCRdb's table, derived via immunoSEQ multiplex PCR, lists solely in-frame clones and lacks some. The repertoire includes some 110,000 clones, roughly 9.9% of them detected once, and less than 4% sits in the top ten. The chain combines TRBV5-4 with TRBJ2-3; D call uncertain. The receptor was derived from a man aged 25-45 years in good health and CMV-seronegative. The sequenced sample consisted of PBMCs. This CDR3 is CASSAFSGDTQYF. The CDR3 DNA follows: TGTGCCAGCAGCGCCTTCTCCGGAGATACGCAGTATTTT.